The 17 T cell receptor beta chains listed next were all sequenced from one sample in a study of metastatic and nonmetastatic thyroid tumors. Each patient went into thyroid surgery without having received any treatment. TCRdb reanalyzed the PCR reads via MiXCR. Here the sample spans 17,000 or so clones, 25% being singletons. The specimen was adjacent normal tissue. All receptors come from a female donor with papillary thyroid cancer or a benign thyroid nodule (not recorded which). Some clones in this sample may be carry-over from other donors' samples.

On this clone: An end of the junction does not agree with germline; a read error may underlie this. The rearrangement uses TRBV20-1 and TRBJ2-7; TRBD1 might be the D (5 bases). Germline V gives CDR1 DFQATT, CDR2 SNEGSKA (reference sequence). The CDR3 totals 10 residues. The CDR3 nucleotides are TGCAGTGCTGGACAATACGATCAGTACTTC. It translates to CSAGQYDQYF.

V gene TRBV3-1 combines with J gene TRBJ1-3, with D unclear. Trimming shortened V by 4 bases and J by 0 bases, and 7 bases separated the two germline ends. The CDR3 runs 14 residues. The V gene's germline CDR1 is LGHDT and CDR2 YNNKEL (reference sequence). Written as DNA, the CDR3 is TGTGCCAGCAGCCTCAGGAGCTCTGGAAACACCATATATTTT. Its translation: CASSLRSSGNTIYF.

The genes are TRBV5-5 and TRBJ2-7; a weak D match, TRBD1 (5 bases). V lost 2 bases, J lost 4 bases, and 10 bases lay in between. The CDR3 has 13 residues. Germline V CDR1 and CDR2: SGHKS, YYEKEE (reference sequence). The CDR3 sequence is CASSFQGYYEQYF. Written as DNA, the CDR3 is TGTGCCAGCAGCTTTCAGGGCTATTACGAGCAGTACTTC. Filled out from reference TRBV5-5 and TRBJ2-7, the complete variable domain reads DAGVTQSPTHLIKTRGQQVTLRCSPISGHKSVSWYQQVLGQGPQFIFQYYEKEERGRGNFPDRFSARQFPNYSSELNVNALLLGDSALYLCASSFQGYYEQYFGPGTRLTVT.

The chain links TRBV20-1 to TRBJ1-1; D may be TRBD1 (5 bases). Germline V gene lookup returns CDR1 DFQATT and CDR2 SNEGSKA (reference sequence). This CDR3 comprises 11 residues. With 4 bases removed from V and 3 bases from J, the gap between germline ends came to 6 bases. The CDR3 DNA sequence: TGCAGTGCTAAAGGGGACACTGAAGCTTTCTTT. It encodes CSAKGDTEAFF.

A few counts support this clone. V usage is TRBV10-3 and J usage is TRBJ1-6; D is ambiguous. CDR1 and CDR2 (germline): ENHRY, SYGVKD. V was shortened by 2 bases and J by 7 bases, with 18 bases between the two germline ends. The CDR3 consists of 17 residues. The CDR3 sequence: CAISEPSFRTANSPLHF. CDR3 DNA sequence: TGTGCCATCAGTGAGCCCTCATTTAGGACCGCGAATTCACCCCTCCACTTT.

J is TRBJ1-6 and V is TRBV25-1; TRBD1 matches 7 bases. Germline trimming cut 4 bases from V and 7 bases from J; bases unmatched to any gene: 10. The CDR3 length is 16 residues. CDR1 and CDR2 from the germline V gene are MGHDK and SYGVNS. CDR3 sequence: CASSGVGQTTNSPLHF. CDR3 bases: TGTGCCAGCAGTGGGGTGGGACAGACAACCAATTCACCCCTCCACTTT.

This rearrangement joins TRBV11-3 to TRBJ2-1; 11 positions match TRBD2. Losses at the gene ends were 5 bases for V and 5 bases for J; bases not matched to a gene: 11. The CDR3 spans 17 residues. The germline gives CDR1 SGHNT, CDR2 YENEEA. The CDR3 loop is CASSRGLAGPGDNEQFF. DNA of the CDR3: TGTGCCAGCAGCCGCGGACTAGCGGGTCCCGGCGACAATGAGCAGTTCTTC.

The V and J genes are TRBV19 and TRBJ1-5; D perhaps matches TRBD1 (6 bases). CDR1 LNHDA and CDR2 SQIVND come from the germline V gene (reference sequence). V lost 5 bases to trimming and J lost 1 base, with 9 bases between them. The CDR3 loop spans 14 amino acids. CDR3: CASSLGGSNQPQHF. The CDR3 DNA is TGTGCCAGTAGTCTAGGGGGGAGCAATCAGCCCCAGCATTTT. Looking up the rest from reference TRBV19 and TRBJ1-5 gives the full variable domain: DGGITQSPKYLFRKEGQNVTLSCEQNLNHDAMYWYRQDPGQGLRLIYYSQIVNDFQKGDIAEGYSVSREKKESFPLTVTSAQKNPTAFYLCASSLGGSNQPQHFGDGTRLSIL.

V gene TRBV12-3 or TRBV12-4 combines with J gene TRBJ2-2; D ambiguous. Trimming left V 3 bases short and J 5 bases short, with 13 bases between. The CDR3 spans 15 residues. The CDR3 sequence: CASSFRELGTGELFF. CDR3 sequence (DNA): TGTGCCAGCAGTTTTAGGGAACTGGGGACCGGGGAGCTGTTTTTT.

This clone turned up a few times. At the DNA level, this CDR3 is encoded by other sequences in the same sample as well. The CDR3 coding sequence is TGTGCCAGCAGTTTAAAGGGGTCCAATTATGGCTACACCTTC. The encoded protein is CASSLKGSNYGYTF. V gene TRBV27 combines with J gene TRBJ1-2; TRBD1 might be the D (5 bases). V was pared by 2 bases and J by 5 bases, with 12 bases between. The CDR3 has 14 amino acids. Per germline, CDR1 MNHEY and CDR2 SMNVEV (reference sequence).

CDR3 bases: TGTGCCAGCAGCGTAGATGGTACCTATGGCTACACCTTC. Translation: CASSVDGTYGYTF. The chain is built from TRBV9 and TRBJ1-2, with D hard to call. The germline V and J ends were trimmed by 0 bases and 4 bases, with 7 bases remaining between them. The CDR3 is made up of 13 amino acids. Looked up from germline, CDR1 is SGDLS and CDR2 is YYNGEE.

For the CDR3, the DNA is TGCGCCAGCATCTTCGAGCGAACAGATACGCAGTATTTT. The encoded protein is CASIFERTDTQYF. V is TRBV5-1 and J is TRBJ2-3; D is ambiguous. V lost 6 bases, J lost 3 bases, and 11 bases lay in between. The CDR3 consists of 13 residues. In germline, CDR1 is SGHRS, CDR2 YFSETQ.

This clone was seen at least ten times. The chain's CDR3 is CASSSATSADTQYF. In DNA, the CDR3 is TGTGCCAGCAGCTCGGCTACTAGTGCGGATACGCAGTATTTT. This chain links TRBV5-6 with TRBJ2-3; the D gene is possibly TRBD2 (5 bases). There are 14 residues in the CDR3. V was pared by 3 bases and J by 6 bases, with 14 bases between. Germline V gene data show CDR1 as SGHDT and CDR2 as YYEEEE.

The chain combines TRBV20-1 with TRBJ1-2, with D unresolved. CDR1 is DFQATT, CDR2 SNEGSKA, per germline (reference sequence). This CDR3 is built from 13 residues. The V end lost 3 bases, the J end lost 3 bases, and 11 bases lay between the germline ends. The CDR3 spells CSARSSVDYGYTF. CDR3 nucleotide sequence: TGCAGTGCTAGGAGCAGCGTCGACTATGGCTACACCTTC.

This clone appeared a single time. This chain connects TRBV20-1 to TRBJ2-4, with 9 nucleotides matching TRBD2. Looked up from germline, CDR1 is DFQATT and CDR2 is SNEGSKA (reference sequence). The CDR3 extends over 14 amino acids. Germline trimming cut 8 bases from V and 8 bases from J; bases unmatched to any gene: 13. The CDR3 region has the DNA TGCAGTCTCGAGGGGTCTAGCGGGATATACATTCAGTACTTC. Translating it yields CSLEGSSGIYIQYF.

This clone was recorded a few times. The genes are TRBV2 and TRBJ1-5; D is unresolved. V was cut by 5 bases and J by 2 bases, with 13 bases left in between. CDR3 length equals 15 residues. Germline values: CDR1 SNHLY, CDR2 FYNNEI. The CDR3 reads CASSPGRGCNQPQHF. The CDR3 DNA is TGTGCCAGCAGTCCAGGACGAGGGTGCAATCAGCCCCAGCATTTT.

This clone was observed a few times. An end of the junction does not agree with germline; a read error may underlie this. The CDR3 region has the DNA TGCAGTGCTAGGAGCGCACCGAGCTCCTACAATGAGCAGTTC. It specifies CSARSAPSSYNEQF. J is TRBJ2-7 and V is TRBV20-1; D is unclear. CDR1 is DFQATT and CDR2 is SNEGSKA in the germline V gene (reference sequence). The CDR3 has 14 residues.